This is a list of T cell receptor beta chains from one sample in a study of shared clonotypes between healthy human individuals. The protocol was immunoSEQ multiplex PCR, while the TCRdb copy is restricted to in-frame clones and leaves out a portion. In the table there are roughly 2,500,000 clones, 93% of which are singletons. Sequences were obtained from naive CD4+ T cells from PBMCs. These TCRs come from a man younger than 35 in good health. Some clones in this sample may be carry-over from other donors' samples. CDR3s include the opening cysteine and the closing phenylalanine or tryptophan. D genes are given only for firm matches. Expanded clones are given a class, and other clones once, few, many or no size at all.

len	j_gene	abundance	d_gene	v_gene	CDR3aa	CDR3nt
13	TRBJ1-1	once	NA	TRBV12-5	CASGLWGNTEAFF	TGTGCTAGTGGTTTATGGGGGAACACTGAAGCTTTCTTT
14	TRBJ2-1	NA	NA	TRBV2	CASTDVTSEGEQFF	TGTGCCAGCACCGATGTAACTAGTGAGGGTGAGCAGTTCTTC
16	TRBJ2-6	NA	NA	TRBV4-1	CASSLTPLAGANVLTF	TGCGCCAGCAGCCTGACCCCCCTGGCTGGGGCCAACGTCCTGACTTTC
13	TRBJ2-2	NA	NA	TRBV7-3	CASSFPNTGELFF	TGTGCCAGCAGCTTCCCTAACACCGGGGAGCTGTTTTTT
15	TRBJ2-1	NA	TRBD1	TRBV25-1	CASSDARQGDNEQFF	TGTGCCAGCAGTGATGCTAGACAGGGGGACAATGAGCAGTTCTTC
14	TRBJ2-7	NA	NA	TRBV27	CASGNRESSYEQYF	TGTGCCAGCGGGAACAGGGAGAGCTCCTACGAGCAGTACTTC
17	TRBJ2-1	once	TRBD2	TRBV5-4	CASSSLAGEPLYNEQFF	TGTGCCAGCAGCTCGCTAGCGGGAGAACCCCTCTACAATGAGCAGTTCTTC
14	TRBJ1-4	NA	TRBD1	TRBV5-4	CASSRDRINEKLFF	TGTGCCAGCAGCAGGGACAGGATTAATGAAAAACTGTTTTTT
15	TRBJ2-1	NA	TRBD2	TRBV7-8	CASSRTSGRYNEQFF	TGTGCCAGCAGCCGGACTAGCGGGCGGTACAATGAGCAGTTCTTC
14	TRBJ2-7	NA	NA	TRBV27	CASSLLGGRYEQYF	TGTGCCAGCAGTTTATTGGGGGGCAGGTACGAGCAGTACTTC
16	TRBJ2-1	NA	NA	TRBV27	CASSFLGGGSYNEQFF	TGTGCCAGCAGTTTCCTGGGGGGCGGATCCTACAATGAGCAGTTCTTC
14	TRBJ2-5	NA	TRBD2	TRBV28	CASTMGGIIETQYF	TGTGCCAGCACCATGGGGGGGATAATAGAGACCCAGTACTTC
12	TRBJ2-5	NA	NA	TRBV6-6	CASSYIVGAQYF	TGTGCCAGCAGTTACATCGTTGGGGCCCAGTACTTC
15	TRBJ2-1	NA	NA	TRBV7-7	CASSLRASGYNEQFF	TGTGCCAGCAGCCTTCGGGCCTCGGGGTACAATGAGCAGTTCTTC
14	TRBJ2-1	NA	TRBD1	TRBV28	CASRGTGRRDEQFF	TGTGCCAGCAGAGGGACAGGGAGGAGGGATGAGCAGTTCTTC
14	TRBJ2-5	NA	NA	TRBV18	CASSPVNSQETQYF	TGTGCCAGCTCACCAGTGAACAGCCAAGAGACCCAGTACTTC
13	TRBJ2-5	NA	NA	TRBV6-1	CATRGLAQETQYF	TGTGCCACCCGAGGACTTGCCCAAGAGACCCAGTACTTC
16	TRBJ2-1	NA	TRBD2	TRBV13	CASSSISGRVVHEQFF	TGTGCCAGCAGCTCTATTAGCGGGAGGGTGGTCCATGAGCAGTTCTTC
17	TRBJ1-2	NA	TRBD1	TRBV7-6	CASSLRILAGGRGGYTF	TGTGCCAGCAGCTTAAGGATTCTAGCAGGGGGGCGAGGTGGCTACACCTTC
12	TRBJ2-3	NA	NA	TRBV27	CASSLRPDTQYF	TGTGCCAGCAGCCTTAGGCCTGATACGCAGTATTTT
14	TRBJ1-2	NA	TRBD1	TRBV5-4	CASSPGQGGYGYTF	TGTGCCAGCAGCCCCGGACAGGGGGGATATGGCTACACCTTC
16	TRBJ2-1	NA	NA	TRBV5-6	CASSPGGKSSYNEQFF	TGTGCCAGCAGCCCGGGTGGGAAGAGCTCCTACAATGAGCAGTTCTTC
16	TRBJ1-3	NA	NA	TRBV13	CASSLASDITGNTIYF	TGTGCCAGCAGCTTAGCTTCGGACATCACTGGAAACACCATATATTTT
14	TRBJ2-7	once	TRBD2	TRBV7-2	CASSLGLAGVEQYF	TGTGCCAGCAGCCTGGGACTAGCGGGAGTTGAGCAGTACTTC
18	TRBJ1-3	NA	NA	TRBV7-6	CASSPSRPGQRSGNTIYF	TGTGCCAGCAGCCCCTCAAGGCCCGGGCAACGCTCTGGAAACACCATATATTTT
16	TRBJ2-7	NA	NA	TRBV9	CASSVGGAARPYEQYF	TGTGCCAGCAGCGTAGGGGGGGCAGCGAGACCCTACGAGCAGTACTTC
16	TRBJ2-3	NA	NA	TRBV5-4	CASSPAPYRSTDTQYF	TGTGCCAGCAGCCCCGCCCCCTATAGGAGCACAGATACGCAGTATTTT
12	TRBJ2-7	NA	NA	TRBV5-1	CASSAGPYEQYF	TGCGCCAGCTCGGCGGGACCCTACGAGCAGTACTTC
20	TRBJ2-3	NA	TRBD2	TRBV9	CASSVAWLVWLAAHTDTQYF	TGTGCCAGCAGCGTAGCTTGGTTGGTATGGCTAGCGGCCCACACAGATACGCAGTATTTT
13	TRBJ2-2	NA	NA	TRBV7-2	CASSFVNTGELFF	TGTGCCAGCAGCTTTGTAAACACCGGGGAGCTGTTTTTT
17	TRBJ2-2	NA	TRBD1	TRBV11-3	CASSLAVGDRVHGELFF	TGTGCCAGCAGCTTAGCTGTGGGGGACAGGGTCCACGGGGAGCTGTTTTTT
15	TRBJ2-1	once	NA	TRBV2	CASSESTPQYNEQFF	TGTGCCAGCAGCGAATCTACCCCCCAGTACAATGAGCAGTTCTTC
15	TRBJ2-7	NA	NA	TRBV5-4	CASSLATGNPYEQYF	TGTGCCAGCAGCTTAGCGACAGGAAACCCCTACGAGCAGTACTTC
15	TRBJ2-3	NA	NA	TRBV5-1	CASSLKGSRQDTQYF	TGCGCCAGCAGCTTGAAGGGATCCAGGCAGGATACGCAGTATTTT
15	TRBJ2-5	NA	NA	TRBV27	CASSLNGSNRKTQYF	TGTGCCAGCAGTTTAAACGGGAGCAATCGGAAGACCCAGTACTTC
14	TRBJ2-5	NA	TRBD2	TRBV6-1	CASRVAGGDETQYF	TGTGCCAGCAGAGTAGCGGGAGGGGACGAGACCCAGTACTTC
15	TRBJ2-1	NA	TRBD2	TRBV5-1	CASSHGQREWDEQFF	TGCGCCAGCAGCCACGGACAGCGGGAGTGGGATGAGCAGTTCTTC
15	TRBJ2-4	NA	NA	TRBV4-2	CASSQAGTDKNIQYF	TGTGCCAGCAGCCAAGCAGGGACGGACAAAAACATTCAGTACTTC
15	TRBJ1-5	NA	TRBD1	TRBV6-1	CASISGQGRNQPQHF	TGTGCCAGCATATCGGGACAGGGCCGCAATCAGCCCCAGCATTTT
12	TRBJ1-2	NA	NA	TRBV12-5	CASGLTGYGYTF	TGTGCTAGTGGTTTGACAGGATATGGCTACACCTTC
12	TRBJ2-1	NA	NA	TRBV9	CASSVPRVGQFF	TGTGCCAGCAGCGTTCCTCGGGTGGGGCAGTTCTTC
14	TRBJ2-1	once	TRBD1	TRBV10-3	CAILQGKNYNEQFF	TGTGCCATACTACAGGGGAAAAACTACAATGAGCAGTTCTTC
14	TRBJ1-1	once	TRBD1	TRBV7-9	CASSTGTGVTEAFF	TGTGCCAGCAGCACCGGGACAGGGGTGACTGAAGCTTTCTTT
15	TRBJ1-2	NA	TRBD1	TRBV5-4	CASRFSGTVFYGYTF	TGTGCCAGCAGGTTTAGCGGGACAGTATTCTATGGCTACACCTTC
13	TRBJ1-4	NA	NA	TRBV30	CAWSGGNNEKLFF	TGTGCCTGGAGTGGGGGCAATAATGAAAAACTGTTTTTT
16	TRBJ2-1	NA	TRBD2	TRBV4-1	CASSQGRLAVYNEQFF	TGCGCCAGCAGCCAAGGACGACTAGCGGTCTACAATGAGCAGTTCTTC
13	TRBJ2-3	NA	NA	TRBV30	CALRAMGTDTQYF	TGTGCCCTCCGGGCGATGGGCACAGATACGCAGTATTTT
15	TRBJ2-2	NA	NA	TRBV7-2	CASSLTGALGGELFF	TGTGCCAGCAGCTTAACGGGAGCGCTCGGCGGGGAGCTGTTTTTT
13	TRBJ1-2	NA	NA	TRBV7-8	CASSPGRNYGYTF	TGTGCCAGCAGCCCTGGCAGGAACTATGGCTACACCTTC
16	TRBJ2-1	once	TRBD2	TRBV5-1	CASSDWTSGILDEQFF	TGCGCCAGCAGCGATTGGACTAGCGGGATTCTAGATGAGCAGTTCTTC
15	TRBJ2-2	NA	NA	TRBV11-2	CASGPMAGAHGELFF	TGTGCCAGCGGGCCCATGGCAGGGGCCCACGGGGAGCTGTTTTTT